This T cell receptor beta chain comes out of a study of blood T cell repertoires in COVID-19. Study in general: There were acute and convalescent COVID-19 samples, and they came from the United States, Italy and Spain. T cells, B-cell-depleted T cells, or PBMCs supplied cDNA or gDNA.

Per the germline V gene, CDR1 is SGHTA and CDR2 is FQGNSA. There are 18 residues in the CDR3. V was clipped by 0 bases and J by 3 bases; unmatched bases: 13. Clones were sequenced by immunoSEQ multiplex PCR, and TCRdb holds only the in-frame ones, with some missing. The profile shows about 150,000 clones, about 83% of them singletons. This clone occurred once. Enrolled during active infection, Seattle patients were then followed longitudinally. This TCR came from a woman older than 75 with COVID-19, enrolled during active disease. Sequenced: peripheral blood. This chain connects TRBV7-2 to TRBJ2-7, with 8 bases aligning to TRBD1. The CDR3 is CASSLAVQDRVWNYEQYF. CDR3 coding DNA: TGTGCCAGCAGCTTAGCAGTGCAGGACAGGGTGTGGAACTACGAGCAGTACTTC.